The 22 T cell receptor beta chains in this list originate from one sample, sequenced in a study of PD-L1 blockade in urothelial cancer. The method was immunoSEQ multiplex PCR; TCRdb's version includes in-frame clones alone and lacks a portion of them. Found here are about 110,000 clones, approximately 85% of them singletons; the top ten hold 2% to 3%. This material consisted of PBMCs, taken around atezolizumab (anti-PD-L1) treatment. The receptors derive from a man in his forties or fifties with urothelial cancer.

The chain carries TRBV10-3 and TRBJ1-6, with 8 bases matching TRBD1. This CDR3 spans 14 amino acids. From germline, CDR1 is ENHRY and CDR2 SYGVKD. V shed 6 bases, J shed 7 bases, and the junction held 5 bases outside the gene matches. This chain's CDR3 is CAISLGQENSPLHF. Written as DNA, the CDR3 is TGTGCCATCAGCCTGGGACAGGAGAATTCACCCCTCCACTTT.

The rearrangement links TRBV7-9 to TRBJ2-1, with D possibly being TRBD2 (7 bases). Trimming stripped 4 bases from V and 6 bases from J, with 19 bases between. CDR1 SEHNR and CDR2 FQNEAQ come from the germline V gene (reference sequence). This CDR3 is 16 amino acids long. CDR3 residues: CASSSPWGGAGNEQFF. Written as DNA, the CDR3 is TGTGCCAGCAGCTCCCCCTGGGGGGGCGCAGGCAATGAGCAGTTCTTC. Full variable domain (remainder filled in from reference TRBV7-9 and TRBJ2-1): DTGVSQNPRHKITKRGQNVTFRCDPISEHNRLYWYRQTLGQGPEFLTYFQNEAQLEKSRLLSDRFSAERPKGSFSTLEIQRTEQGDSAMYLCASSSPWGGAGNEQFFGPGTRLTVL.

V gene TRBV11-2 combines with J gene TRBJ2-1; the D gene is possibly TRBD2 (5 bases). The CDR3 has 14 residues. Trimming cost V 1 base and J 7 bases, with 11 bases left between them. Germline lookup yields CDR1 SGHAT and CDR2 FQNNGV. CDR3 sequence reads: CASSLATSGNEQFF. The CDR3 nucleotides read TGTGCCAGCAGCTTAGCGACCTCGGGGAATGAGCAGTTCTTC.

The chain uses TRBV6-5 and TRBJ2-7, with TRBD1 matching 9 bases. The germline V gene has CDR1 MNHEY and CDR2 SVGAGI. The CDR3 loop spans 15 amino acids. Losses at the gene ends were 5 bases for V and 1 base for J; bases not matched to a gene: 6. CDR3 sequence reads: CASSNTGTGSYEQYF. The CDR3 coding sequence is TGTGCCAGCAGTAACACCGGGACAGGGTCCTACGAGCAGTACTTC.

This clone is medium-sized by share. The chain employs TRBV19 and TRBJ2-5; 7 bases line up with TRBD1. Germline assignment: CDR1 LNHDA and CDR2 SQIVND (reference sequence). The V and J ends lost 3 bases and 5 bases, in that order; junction bases with no gene match: 6. The CDR3 spans 14 residues. CDR3 amino acids: CASSIKGAWETQYF. The CDR3 bases are TGTGCCAGTAGTATCAAGGGGGCATGGGAGACCCAGTACTTC.

The chain uses TRBV19 and TRBJ1-1; possibly TRBD1 for D (6 bases). The germline V gene has CDR1 LNHDA and CDR2 SQIVND (reference sequence). The CDR3 is 14 residues long. The ends were cut back, 3 bases at V and 4 bases at J, with 12 bases in the middle. The CDR3: CASSIGQGSTEAFF. The CDR3 DNA sequence: TGTGCCAGTAGTATCGGGCAGGGGAGCACTGAAGCTTTCTTT. Drawing the rest from reference TRBV19 and TRBJ1-1, the complete variable domain is DGGITQSPKYLFRKEGQNVTLSCEQNLNHDAMYWYRQDPGQGLRLIYYSQIVNDFQKGDIAEGYSVSREKKESFPLTVTSAQKNPTAFYLCASSIGQGSTEAFFGQGTRLTVV.

This CDR3 reads CASGPGGVQETQYF. The CDR3 DNA reads as TGCGCCAGCGGGCCTGGGGGCGTCCAAGAGACCCAGTACTTC. This chain uses TRBV5-1 with TRBJ2-5, with D possibly matching TRBD1 (6 bases). Trimming shortened V by 7 bases and J by 1 base, and 14 bases separated the two germline ends. This CDR3 region has 14 residues. Germline CDR1 and CDR2: SGHRS and YFSETQ.

V and J are TRBV4-1 and TRBJ2-2, with 7 bases identical to TRBD2. The CDR3 has 18 amino acids. J lost 0 bases, V lost 4 bases, and 11 bases had no gene match. CDR1 MGHRA and CDR2 YSYEKL come from the germline V gene. CDR3 nucleotides: TGCGCCAGCAGCCGAAGAGTCGGCGGGAGCCCGAACACCGGGGAGCTGTTTTTT. Translated: CASSRRVGGSPNTGELFF.

The chain has TRBV18 and TRBJ1-6; 7 nucleotides align to TRBD1. V lost 6 bases and J lost 7; bases outside the gene matches: 6. The CDR3 totals 14 residues. Germline V gene sequence: CDR1 KGHSH, CDR2 LQKENI. Here the CDR3 reads CASSGGQRNSPLHF. For the CDR3, the DNA is TGTGCCAGCTCGGGGGGACAGCGGAATTCACCCCTCCACTTT.

The chain has TRBV7-3 and TRBJ2-1, with D maybe TRBD2 (6 bases). Germline loops: CDR1 SGHTA, CDR2 FQGTGA. Trimming cost V 1 base and J 9 bases, with 22 bases left between them. The CDR3 has 17 residues. The CDR3 DNA reads TGTGCCAGCAGCTTAATCCCAGGGACTCGGGGTCGTATTGAGCAGTTCTTC. Its translation: CASSLIPGTRGRIEQFF.

The rearrangement links TRBV9 to TRBJ2-3, with 8 bases aligning to TRBD2. Per germline, CDR1 SGDLS and CDR2 YYNGEE. CDR3 size: 15 residues. The ends lost 5 bases at V and 0 bases at J; junction bases unmatched: 5. The CDR3 DNA follows: TGTGCCAGCAGTGAACTAGCGGAGAGCACAGATACGCAGTATTTT. Its translation: CASSELAESTDTQYF.

V usage is TRBV14 and J usage is TRBJ2-7; maybe TRBD2 (5 bases). V lost 2 bases to trimming and J lost 6 bases, with 11 bases between them. CDR1 SGHDN and CDR2 FVKESK come from the germline V gene. This CDR3 is 13 amino acids long. The CDR3 nucleotides read TGTGCCAGCAGCCAATTCTCAGGAGGCGAGCAGTACTTC. It is translated as CASSQFSGGEQYF. Together with reference TRBV14 and TRBJ2-7, the CDR3 gives the full variable domain: EAGVTQFPSHSVIEKGQTVTLRCDPISGHDNLYWYRRVMGKEIKFLLHFVKESKQDESGMPNNRFLAERTGGTYSTLKVQPAELEDSGVYFCASSQFSGGEQYFGPGTRLTVT.

The chain joins TRBV28 to TRBJ2-2, with 7 bases matching TRBD2. The CDR3 totals 16 residues. The V segment lost 10 bases and the J segment 2 bases; nucleotides outside the gene matches: 13. Germline lookup yields CDR1 MDHEN and CDR2 SYDVKM. The CDR3 sequence: CATPRGRGSNTGELFF. The CDR3 coding sequence is TGTGCCACCCCCCGGGGGAGGGGCTCAAACACCGGGGAGCTGTTTTTT. The full variable domain, rest sourced from reference TRBV28 and TRBJ2-2, is DVKVTQSSRYLVKRTGEKVFLECVQDMDHENMFWYRQDPGLGLRLIYFSYDVKMKEKGDIPEGYSVSREKKERFSLILESASTNQTSMYLCATPRGRGSNTGELFFGEGSRLTVL.

The rearrangement links TRBV18 to TRBJ2-7, with 8 bases that match TRBD2. This CDR3 region has 13 residues. The V and J ends lost 3 bases and 6 bases, in that order; junction bases with no gene match: 4. CDR1 and CDR2 (germline): KGHSH, LQKENI. The CDR3 DNA sequence: TGTGCCAGCTCACCCGGGACTAGAGGCGAGCAGTACTTC. Residues: CASSPGTRGEQYF.

The genes are TRBV5-1 and TRBJ2-6, with unresolved D. The V gene's germline CDR1 is SGHRS and CDR2 YFSETQ. This CDR3 contains 15 residues. V lost 6 bases to trimming and J lost 1 base, with 11 bases between them. For the CDR3, the DNA is TGCGCCAGCATGACGGAGCCTTCTGGGGCCAACGTCCTGACTTTC. Protein sequence: CASMTEPSGANVLTF.

The chain has TRBV9 and TRBJ2-3, with a possible D match to TRBD2 (6 bases). Germline values: CDR1 SGDLS, CDR2 YYNGEE. The V end lost 3 bases, the J end lost 0 bases, and 20 bases lay between the germline ends. CDR3 size: 18 residues. CDR3 region: CASSESFGTPGSTDTQYF. CDR3 nucleotide sequence: TGTGCCAGCAGCGAGTCCTTTGGGACTCCCGGCAGCACAGATACGCAGTATTTT.

This CDR3 is CASSSTSGSADTQYF. In DNA form, the CDR3 reads TGCGCCAGCAGCTCAACTAGCGGGAGCGCAGATACGCAGTATTTT. The chain carries TRBV5-1 and TRBJ2-3, with 11 positions matching TRBD2. Germline trimming cut 3 bases from V and 4 bases from J; bases unmatched to any gene: 4. The CDR3 contains 15 residues. The germline V gene has CDR1 SGHRS and CDR2 YFSETQ.

The count of this clone is one. V is TRBV11-2 and J is TRBJ1-1, with 9 nucleotides matching TRBD1. This CDR3 is 14 amino acids long. Germline-derived CDR1 and CDR2 are SGHAT and FQNNGV. Trimming removed 5 bases from V and 4 bases from J; junction bases left unmatched: 5. This CDR3 reads CASSLQGARTEAFF. The CDR3 region has the DNA TGTGCCAGCAGCCTACAGGGGGCTCGCACTGAAGCTTTCTTT.

The chain combines TRBV30 with TRBJ2-7; the D gene is possibly TRBD1 (7 bases). Deletions cut 0 bases from V and 3 bases from J, with 12 bases between. Germline CDR1 is GTSNPN and CDR2 is SVGIG (reference sequence). This CDR3 has 14 amino acids. The CDR3 sequence: CAWSVPRGVYEQYF. The CDR3, as DNA: TGTGCCTGGAGTGTACCCAGGGGGGTCTACGAGCAGTACTTC.

This chain uses TRBV19 with TRBJ1-5; maybe TRBD1 (6 bases). Germline CDR1 LNHDA, CDR2 SQIVND (reference sequence). There are 17 residues in the CDR3. V gave up 5 bases and J gave up 6 bases, with 23 bases separating them. CDR3 sequence: CASSSQDSRGYSQPQHF. CDR3 nucleotide sequence: TGTGCCAGTAGTTCGCAGGACAGTCGGGGTTATAGTCAGCCCCAGCATTTT.

The genes are TRBV9 and TRBJ2-2; 10 bases agree with TRBD2. The J segment lost 6 bases and the V segment lost 4 bases, leaving 3 bases of the junction unmatched. Germline assignment: CDR1 SGDLS and CDR2 YYNGEE. The CDR3 covers 14 residues. CDR3 sequence: CASSSSGSPGELFF. The DNA of the CDR3 is TGTGCCAGCAGCTCTAGCGGGAGTCCCGGGGAGCTGTTTTTT. Based on the CDR3 plus reference TRBV9 and TRBJ2-2, the full variable domain is DSGVTQTPKHLITATGQRVTLRCSPRSGDLSVYWYQQSLDQGLQFLIQYYNGEERAKGNILERFSAQQFPDLHSELNLSSLELGDSALYFCASSSSGSPGELFFGEGSRLTVL.

The chain recombines TRBV27 with TRBJ2-4, with 9 bases lining up with TRBD2. V gave up 5 bases and J gave up 9 bases; unmatched junction bases: 14. From germline, CDR1 is MNHEY and CDR2 SMNVEV (reference sequence). The CDR3 has 16 amino acids. CDR3 coding DNA: TGTGCCAGCAGTAGCAGACTGGGCGGGAGGGCAAGCATTCAGTACTTC. Translation gives CASSSRLGGRASIQYF.